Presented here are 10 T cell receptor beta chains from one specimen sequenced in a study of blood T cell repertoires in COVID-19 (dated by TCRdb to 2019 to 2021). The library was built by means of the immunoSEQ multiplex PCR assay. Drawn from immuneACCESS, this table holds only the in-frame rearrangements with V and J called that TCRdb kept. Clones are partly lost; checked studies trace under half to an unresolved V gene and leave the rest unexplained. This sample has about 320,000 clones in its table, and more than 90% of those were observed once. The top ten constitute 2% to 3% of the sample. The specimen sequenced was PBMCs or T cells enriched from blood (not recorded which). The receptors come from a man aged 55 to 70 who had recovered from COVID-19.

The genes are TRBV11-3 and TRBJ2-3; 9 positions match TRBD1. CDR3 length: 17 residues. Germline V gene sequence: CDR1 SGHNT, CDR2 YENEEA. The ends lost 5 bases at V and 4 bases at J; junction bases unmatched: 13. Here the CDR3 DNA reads TGTGCCAGCAGCCCCCAAGGACAGGGGACGGGGTCAGATACGCAGTATTTT. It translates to CASSPQGQGTGSDTQYF.

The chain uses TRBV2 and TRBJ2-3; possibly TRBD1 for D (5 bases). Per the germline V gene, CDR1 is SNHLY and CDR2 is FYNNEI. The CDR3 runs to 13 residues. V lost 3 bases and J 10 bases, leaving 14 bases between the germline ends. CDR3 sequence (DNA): TGTGCCAGCAGTGATCGACAGATTCGGGCGCAGTATTTT. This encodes CASSDRQIRAQYF.

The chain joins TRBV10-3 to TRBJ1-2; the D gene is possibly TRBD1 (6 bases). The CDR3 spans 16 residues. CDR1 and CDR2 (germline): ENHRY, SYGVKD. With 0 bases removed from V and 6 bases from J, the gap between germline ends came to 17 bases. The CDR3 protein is CAISESKAQGVNGYTF. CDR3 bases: TGTGCCATCAGTGAGTCGAAAGCACAGGGCGTGAATGGCTACACCTTC.

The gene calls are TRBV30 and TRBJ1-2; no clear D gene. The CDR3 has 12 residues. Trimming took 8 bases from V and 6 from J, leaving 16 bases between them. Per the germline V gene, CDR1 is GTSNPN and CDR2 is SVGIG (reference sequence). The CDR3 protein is CAADPRRDGYTF. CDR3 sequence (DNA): TGTGCCGCCGACCCGAGGCGAGATGGCTACACCTTC. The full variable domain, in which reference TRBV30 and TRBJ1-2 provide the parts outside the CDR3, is SQTIHQWPATLVQPVGSPLSLECTVEGTSNPNLYWYRQAAGRGLQLLFYSVGIGQISSEVPQNLSASRPQDRQFILSSKKLLLSDSGFYLCAADPRRDGYTFGSGTRLTVV.

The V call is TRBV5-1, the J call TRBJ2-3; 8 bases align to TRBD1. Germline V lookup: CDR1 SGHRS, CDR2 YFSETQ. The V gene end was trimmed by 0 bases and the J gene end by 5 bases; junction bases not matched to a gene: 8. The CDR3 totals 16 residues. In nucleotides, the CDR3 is TGCGCCAGCAGCTTGGCAGGGGGCGGGCGTATAGATACGCAGTATTTT. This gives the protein CASSLAGGGRIDTQYF.

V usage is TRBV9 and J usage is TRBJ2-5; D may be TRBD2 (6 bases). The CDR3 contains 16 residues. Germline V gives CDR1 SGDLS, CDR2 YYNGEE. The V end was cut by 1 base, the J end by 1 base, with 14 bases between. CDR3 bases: TGTGCCAGCAGCGTATCGGCTAGCGCTTTCCAAGAGACCCAGTACTTC. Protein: CASSVSASAFQETQYF. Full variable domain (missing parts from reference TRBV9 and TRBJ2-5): DSGVTQTPKHLITATGQRVTLRCSPRSGDLSVYWYQQSLDQGLQFLIQYYNGEERAKGNILERFSAQQFPDLHSELNLSSLELGDSALYFCASSVSASAFQETQYFGPGTRLLVL.

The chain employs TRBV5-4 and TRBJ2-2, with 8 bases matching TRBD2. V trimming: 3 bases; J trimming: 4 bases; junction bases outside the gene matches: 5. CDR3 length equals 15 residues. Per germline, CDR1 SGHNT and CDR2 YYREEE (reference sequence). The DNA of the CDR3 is TGTGCCAGCAGCTCAGCGGGAGAAGCCACCGGGGAGCTGTTTTTT. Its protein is CASSSAGEATGELFF.

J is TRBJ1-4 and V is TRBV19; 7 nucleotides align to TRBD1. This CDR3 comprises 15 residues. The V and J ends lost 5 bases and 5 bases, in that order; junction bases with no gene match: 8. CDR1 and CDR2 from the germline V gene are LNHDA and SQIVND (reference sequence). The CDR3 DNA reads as TGTGCCAGTAGTTTACAGGGGTATGGGAATGAAAAACTGTTTTTT. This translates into CASSLQGYGNEKLFF.

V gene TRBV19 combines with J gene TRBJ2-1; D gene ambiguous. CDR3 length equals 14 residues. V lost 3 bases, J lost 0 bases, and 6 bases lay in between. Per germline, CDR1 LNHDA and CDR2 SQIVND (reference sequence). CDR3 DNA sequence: TGTGCCAGTAGTATTGCGAGCTCCTACAATGAGCAGTTCTTC. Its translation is CASSIASSYNEQFF.

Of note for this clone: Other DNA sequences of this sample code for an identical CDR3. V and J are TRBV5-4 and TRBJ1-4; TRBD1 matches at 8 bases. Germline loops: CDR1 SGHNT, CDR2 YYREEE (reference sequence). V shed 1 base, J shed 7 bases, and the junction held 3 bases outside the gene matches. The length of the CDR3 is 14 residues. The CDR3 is CASSLTGGSEKLFF. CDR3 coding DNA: TGTGCCAGCAGCTTGACAGGGGGGAGTGAAAAACTGTTTTTT. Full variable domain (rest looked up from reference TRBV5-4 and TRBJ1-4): ETGVTQSPTHLIKTRGQQVTLRCSSQSGHNTVSWYQQALGQGPQFIFQYYREEENGRGNFPPRFSGLQFPNYSSELNVNALELDDSALYLCASSLTGGSEKLFFGSGTQLSVL.